This T cell receptor beta chain was identified in a study of T cells in Graves' hyperthyroidism and ophthalmopathy. CDR3 size: 14 residues. The germline V gene has CDR1 MDHEN and CDR2 SYDVKM. V shed 5 bases and J 6 bases; nucleotides not matched to a gene: 5. Disease duration was under 3 months in the ophthalmopathy patients, who also had a Clinical Activity Score of at least 3 and a NOSPECS grade of at least 4. The CDR3 regions of TCR beta were amplified from RNA transcripts. Carried out on the TCR CDR3, a first-round RT-PCR used the HTBI primer set. MiXCR, run by TCRdb on the multiplex PCR reads, gives a single entry per CDR3 protein. The sample yields approximately 610,000 distinct CDR3 sequences, over 12% seen once.

The V gene is TRBV28, the J gene TRBJ1-5; 9 positions match TRBD1. The receptor was derived from a woman between 35 and 50 years old with Graves' ophthalmopathy. The sample taken for sequencing was blood. This CDR3 reads CASSTGGNGQPQHF. The CDR3 coding sequence is TGTGCCAGCAGTACAGGGGGCAACGGTCAGCCCCAGCATTTT.